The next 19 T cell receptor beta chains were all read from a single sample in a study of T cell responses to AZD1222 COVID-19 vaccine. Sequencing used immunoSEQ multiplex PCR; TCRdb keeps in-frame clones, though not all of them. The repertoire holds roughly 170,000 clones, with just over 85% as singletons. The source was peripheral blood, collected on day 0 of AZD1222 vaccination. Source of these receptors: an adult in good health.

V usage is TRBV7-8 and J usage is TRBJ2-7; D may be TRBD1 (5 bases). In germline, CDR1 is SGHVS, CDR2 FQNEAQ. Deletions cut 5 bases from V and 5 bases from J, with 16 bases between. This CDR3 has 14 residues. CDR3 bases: TGTGCCAGCAGCCGTCCGGAAGGGGCGAACGAGCAGTACTTC. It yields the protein CASSRPEGANEQYF.

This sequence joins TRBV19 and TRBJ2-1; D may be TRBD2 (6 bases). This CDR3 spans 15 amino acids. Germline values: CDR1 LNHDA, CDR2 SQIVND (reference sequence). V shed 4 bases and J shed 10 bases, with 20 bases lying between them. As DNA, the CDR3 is TGTGCCAGTAGTAGCCGGGACTCCCGAGGGAGAGAGCAGTTCTTC. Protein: CASSSRDSRGREQFF.

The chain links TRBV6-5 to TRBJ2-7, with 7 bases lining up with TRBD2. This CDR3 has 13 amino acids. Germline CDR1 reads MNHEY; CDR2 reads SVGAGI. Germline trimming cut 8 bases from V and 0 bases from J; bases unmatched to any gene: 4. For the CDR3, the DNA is TGTGCCAGCGCAAGCGGGACCTCCTACGAGCAGTACTTC. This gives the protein CASASGTSYEQYF.

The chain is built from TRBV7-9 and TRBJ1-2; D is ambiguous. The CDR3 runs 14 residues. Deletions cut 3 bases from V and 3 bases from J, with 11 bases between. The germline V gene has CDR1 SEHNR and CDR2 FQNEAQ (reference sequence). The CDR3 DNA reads TGTGCCAGCAGCTTTCTTCAGCTAGACTATGGCTACACCTTC. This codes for CASSFLQLDYGYTF. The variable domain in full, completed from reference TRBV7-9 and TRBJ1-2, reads DTGVSQNPRHKITKRGQNVTFRCDPISEHNRLYWYRQTLGQGPEFLTYFQNEAQLEKSRLLSDRFSAERPKGSFSTLEIQRTEQGDSAMYLCASSFLQLDYGYTFGSGTRLTVV.

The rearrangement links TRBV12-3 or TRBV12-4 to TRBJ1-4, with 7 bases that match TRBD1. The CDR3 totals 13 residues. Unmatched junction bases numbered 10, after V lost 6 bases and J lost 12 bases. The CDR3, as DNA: TGTGCCAGCAGCCACAGGGGCCGGGGGGAACTGTTTTTT. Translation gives CASSHRGRGELFF.

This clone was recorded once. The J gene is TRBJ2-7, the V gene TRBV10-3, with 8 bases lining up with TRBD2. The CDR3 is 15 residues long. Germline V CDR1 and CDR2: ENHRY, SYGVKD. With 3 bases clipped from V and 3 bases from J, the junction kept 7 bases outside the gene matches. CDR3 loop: CAISEPREGDYEQYF. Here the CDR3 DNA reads TGTGCCATCAGTGAACCCCGGGAGGGAGACTACGAGCAGTACTTC.

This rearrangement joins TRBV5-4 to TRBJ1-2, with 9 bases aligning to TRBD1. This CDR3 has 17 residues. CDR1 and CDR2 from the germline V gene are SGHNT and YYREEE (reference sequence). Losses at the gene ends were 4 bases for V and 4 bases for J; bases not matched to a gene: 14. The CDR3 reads CASSMGQGVGLGYGYTF. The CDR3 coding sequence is TGTGCCAGCAGCATGGGACAGGGAGTCGGGCTAGGCTATGGCTACACCTTC.

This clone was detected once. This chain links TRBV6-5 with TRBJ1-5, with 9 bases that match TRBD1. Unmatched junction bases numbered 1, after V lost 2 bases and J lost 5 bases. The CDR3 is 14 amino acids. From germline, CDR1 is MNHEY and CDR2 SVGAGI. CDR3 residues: CASSYRDRDQPQHF. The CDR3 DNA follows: TGTGCCAGCAGTTACCGGGACAGGGATCAGCCCCAGCATTTT.

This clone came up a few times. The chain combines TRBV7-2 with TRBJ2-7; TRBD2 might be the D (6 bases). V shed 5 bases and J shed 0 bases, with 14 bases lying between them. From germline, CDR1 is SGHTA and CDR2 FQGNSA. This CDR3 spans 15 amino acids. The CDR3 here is CASSLSGPGSYEQYF. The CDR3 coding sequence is TGTGCCAGCAGCCTGAGCGGGCCAGGCTCCTACGAGCAGTACTTC.

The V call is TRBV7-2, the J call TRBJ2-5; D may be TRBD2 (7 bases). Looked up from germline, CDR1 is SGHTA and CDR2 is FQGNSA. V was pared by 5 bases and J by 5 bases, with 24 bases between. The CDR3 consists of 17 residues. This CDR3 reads CASSDAAGATPWETQYF. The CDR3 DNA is TGTGCCAGCAGCGATGCGGCGGGGGCCACACCTTGGGAGACCCAGTACTTC.

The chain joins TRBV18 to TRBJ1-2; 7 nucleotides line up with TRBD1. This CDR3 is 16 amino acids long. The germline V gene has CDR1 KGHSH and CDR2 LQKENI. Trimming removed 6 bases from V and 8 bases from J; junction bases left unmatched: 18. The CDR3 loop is CASSSSQGTEVAGYTF. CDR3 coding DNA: TGTGCCAGCTCCTCGAGCCAGGGGACAGAAGTTGCGGGCTACACCTTC. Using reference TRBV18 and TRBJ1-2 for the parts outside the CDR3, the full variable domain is NAGVMQNPRHLVRRRGQEARLRCSPMKGHSHVYWYRQLPEEGLKFMVYLQKENIIDESGMPKERFSAEFPKEGPSILRIQQVVRGDSAAYFCASSSSQGTEVAGYTFGSGTRLTVV.

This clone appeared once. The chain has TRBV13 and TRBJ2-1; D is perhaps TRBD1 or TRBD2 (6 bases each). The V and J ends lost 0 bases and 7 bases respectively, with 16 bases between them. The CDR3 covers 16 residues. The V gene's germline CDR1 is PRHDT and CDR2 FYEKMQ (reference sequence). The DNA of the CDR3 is TGTGCCAGCAGCTTAGGCCTCCAGGGGACTCATAATGAGCAGTTCTTC. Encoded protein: CASSLGLQGTHNEQFF.

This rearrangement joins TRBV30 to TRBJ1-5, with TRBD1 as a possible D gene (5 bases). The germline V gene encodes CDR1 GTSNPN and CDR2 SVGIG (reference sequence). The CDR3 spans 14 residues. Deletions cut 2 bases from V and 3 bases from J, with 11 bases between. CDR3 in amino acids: CAWSRLGVNQPQHF. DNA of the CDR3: TGTGCCTGGAGTAGGTTAGGGGTCAATCAGCCCCAGCATTTT.

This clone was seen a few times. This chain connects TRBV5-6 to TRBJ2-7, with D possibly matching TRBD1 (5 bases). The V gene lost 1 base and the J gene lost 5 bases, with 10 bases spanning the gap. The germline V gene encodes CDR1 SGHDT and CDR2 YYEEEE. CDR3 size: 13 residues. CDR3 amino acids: CASSLPGSHEQYF. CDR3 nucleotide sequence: TGTGCCAGCAGCTTGCCAGGGTCCCACGAGCAGTACTTC.

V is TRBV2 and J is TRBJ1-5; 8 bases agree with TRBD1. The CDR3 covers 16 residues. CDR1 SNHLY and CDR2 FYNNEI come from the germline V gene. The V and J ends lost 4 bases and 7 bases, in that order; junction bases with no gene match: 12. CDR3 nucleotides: TGTGCCAGCAGTGTTGGGGCAGGGGGCGTTGGGCAGCCCCAGCATTTT. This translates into CASSVGAGGVGQPQHF. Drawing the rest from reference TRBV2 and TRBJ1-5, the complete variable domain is EPEVTQTPSHQVTQMGQEVILRCVPISNHLYFYWYRQILGQKVEFLVSFYNNEISEKSEIFDDQFSVERPDGSNFTLKIRSTKLEDSAMYFCASSVGAGGVGQPQHFGDGTRLSIL.

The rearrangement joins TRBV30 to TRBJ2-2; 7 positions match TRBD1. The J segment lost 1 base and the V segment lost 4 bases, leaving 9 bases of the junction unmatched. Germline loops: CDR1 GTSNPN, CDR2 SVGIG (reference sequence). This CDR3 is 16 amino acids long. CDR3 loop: CAWIWKRQGNTGELFF. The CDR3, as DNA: TGTGCCTGGATATGGAAGAGACAGGGGAACACCGGGGAGCTGTTTTTT.

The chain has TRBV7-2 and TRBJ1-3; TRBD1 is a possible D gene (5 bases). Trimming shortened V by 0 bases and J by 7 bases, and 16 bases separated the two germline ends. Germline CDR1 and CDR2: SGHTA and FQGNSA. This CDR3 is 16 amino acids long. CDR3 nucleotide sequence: TGTGCCAGCAGCTTAGCCCCTTCGAGGGGTGGGAACACCATATATTTT. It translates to CASSLAPSRGGNTIYF.

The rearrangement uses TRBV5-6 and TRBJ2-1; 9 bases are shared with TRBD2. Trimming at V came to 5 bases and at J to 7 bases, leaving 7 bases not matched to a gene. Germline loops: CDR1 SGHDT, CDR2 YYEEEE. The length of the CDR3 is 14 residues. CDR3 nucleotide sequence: TGTGCCAGCAGGAGGACTAGCGAGAGGAATGAGCAGTTCTTC. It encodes CASRRTSERNEQFF. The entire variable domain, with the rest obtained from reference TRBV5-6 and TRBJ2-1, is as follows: DAGVTQSPTHLIKTRGQQVTLRCSPKSGHDTVSWYQQALGQGPQFIFQYYEEEERQRGNFPDRFSGHQFPNYSSELNVNALLLGDSALYLCASRRTSERNEQFFGPGTRLTVL.

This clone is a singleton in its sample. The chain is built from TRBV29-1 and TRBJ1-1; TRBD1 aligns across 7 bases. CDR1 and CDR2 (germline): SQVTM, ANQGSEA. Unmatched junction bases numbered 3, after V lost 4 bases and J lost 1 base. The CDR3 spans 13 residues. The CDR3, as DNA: TGCAGCGTTGGGGACAGACAGAACACTGAAGCTTTCTTT. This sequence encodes CSVGDRQNTEAFF.